One sample yielded the 24 T cell receptor beta chains listed below, sequenced in a study of brain T cells in children with intractable seizures. Method: immunoSEQ multiplex PCR; TCRdb's copy keeps in-frame clones and lacks some. The sample has 340,000 or so clones; about 94% are singletons. The time point was: blood from clinic visit 5 months post-surgery; TSC patient then seizure free. Sample: peripheral blood, taken 4 to 5 months after surgery. The source is a boy younger than two with tuberous sclerosis and intractable seizures.

The chain uses TRBV7-9 and TRBJ2-3, with D tentatively TRBD2 (6 bases). This CDR3 is 17 amino acids long. Trimming left V 5 bases short and J 2 bases short, with 20 bases between. Germline CDR1 and CDR2: SEHNR and FQNEAQ (reference sequence). The CDR3 spells CASSHSRLDRDTDTQYF. CDR3 in DNA: TGTGCCAGCAGCCATTCCCGACTAGATAGGGACACAGATACGCAGTATTTT.

The rearrangement links TRBV3-1 (or the pseudogene TRBV3-2) to TRBJ1-2, with D possibly matching TRBD1 (5 bases). Trimming removed 4 bases from V and 4 bases from J, with 10 bases in between. Germline V gene sequence: CDR1 LGHDT, CDR2 YNNKEL (reference sequence). The CDR3 length is 13 residues. The CDR3 sequence: CASSPRGPYGYTF. The DNA of the CDR3 is TGTGCCAGCAGCCCCCGGGGCCCCTATGGCTACACCTTC.

V and J are TRBV7-3 and TRBJ1-3; a weak D match, TRBD1 (5 bases). Germline V gene lookup returns CDR1 SGHTA and CDR2 FQGTGA. The CDR3 totals 13 residues. V lost 3 bases to trimming and J lost 4 bases, with 7 bases between them. CDR3 DNA: TGTGCCAGCAGCTTTGGGGGAGGAAACACCATATATTTT. It specifies CASSFGGGNTIYF.

This clone was observed a single time. The chain carries TRBV23-1 and TRBJ2-4, with a possible D match to TRBD1 (5 bases). TRBV23-1 falls under the ORF class, with uncertain function. V lost 0 bases to trimming and J lost 0 bases, with 18 bases between them. CDR3 size: 19 residues. This chain's CDR3 is CASSQSIQQEKLAKNIQYF. CDR3 bases: TGCGCCAGCAGTCAATCGATCCAACAGGAGAAACTAGCCAAAAACATTCAGTACTTC.

This chain connects TRBV13 to TRBJ1-2; D ambiguous. The CDR3 length is 14 residues. Germline V gives CDR1 PRHDT, CDR2 FYEKMQ (reference sequence). The V gene lost 5 bases and the J gene lost 3 bases, with 13 bases spanning the gap. The CDR3 loop reads CASSPSGSHYGYTF. The CDR3 DNA is TGTGCCAGCAGCCCCTCGGGCAGTCACTATGGCTACACCTTC.

The rearrangement links TRBV5-4 to TRBJ2-5; 7 nucleotides align to TRBD2. V shed 0 bases, J shed 5 bases, and the junction held 1 base outside the gene matches. Per the germline V gene, CDR1 is SGHNT and CDR2 is YYREEE (reference sequence). This CDR3 is 13 amino acids long. The CDR3 is CASSLGLAETQYF. The CDR3 DNA is TGTGCCAGCAGCTTGGGACTAGCTGAGACCCAGTACTTC. Supplemented by reference TRBV5-4 and TRBJ2-5, the full variable domain reads ETGVTQSPTHLIKTRGQQVTLRCSSQSGHNTVSWYQQALGQGPQFIFQYYREEENGRGNFPPRFSGLQFPNYSSELNVNALELDDSALYLCASSLGLAETQYFGPGTRLLVL.

The rearrangement joins TRBV10-3 to TRBJ2-1; TRBD2 matches 11 bases. CDR1 ENHRY and CDR2 SYGVKD come from the germline V gene. This CDR3 contains 14 residues. The V and J ends lost 8 bases and 5 bases, in that order; junction bases with no gene match: 5. Here the CDR3 reads CAIWGGLADNEQFF. CDR3 nucleotide sequence: TGTGCCATCTGGGGGGGACTAGCGGACAATGAGCAGTTCTTC.

The chain has TRBV20-1 and TRBJ1-2; the D is unclear. Germline-derived CDR1 and CDR2 are DFQATT and SNEGSKA (reference sequence). V was cut by 6 bases and J by 3 bases, with 8 bases left in between. The CDR3 runs to 11 residues. CDR3 region: CSAPQDYGYTF. As DNA, the CDR3 is TGCAGTGCCCCCCAGGACTATGGCTACACCTTC.

In this sample, this clone turned up once. The chain links TRBV7-9 to TRBJ1-1, with TRBD1 matching 7 bases. Trimming took 4 bases from V and 1 from J; bases not matched to a gene: 9. In germline, CDR1 is SEHNR, CDR2 FQNEAQ (reference sequence). The CDR3 contains 16 residues. The CDR3, as DNA: TGTGCCAGCAGCTCCGGGACAGAAGTTCAGAACACTGAAGCTTTCTTT. Translated, it gives CASSSGTEVQNTEAFF.

The rearrangement links TRBV30 to TRBJ2-7, with D unclear. Germline lookup yields CDR1 GTSNPN and CDR2 SVGIG (reference sequence). There are 13 residues in the CDR3. The ends were cut back, 5 bases at V and 5 bases at J, with 16 bases in the middle. CDR3 nucleotide sequence: TGTGCCTGGGGAGAGCCCTTCCTAGACGAGCAGTACTTC. Protein sequence: CAWGEPFLDEQYF.

This clone was counted a few times. The CDR3 DNA is TGCAGTGCTAGAGAGGGGATGCGGCTGTTTTTT. Translated: CSAREGMRLFF. V and J are TRBV20-1 and TRBJ2-2; D not resolved. The CDR3 is 11 amino acids. Germline V gene lookup returns CDR1 DFQATT and CDR2 SNEGSKA (reference sequence). Trimming took 0 bases from V and 13 from J, leaving 9 bases between them.

V gene TRBV5-1 combines with J gene TRBJ2-6; D not certain. Germline loops: CDR1 SGHRS, CDR2 YFSETQ. Trimming took 0 bases from V and 2 from J, leaving 6 bases between them. This CDR3 comprises 15 residues. The CDR3 region has the DNA TGCGCCAGCAGCTTGGACGCTACTGGGGCCAACGTCCTGACTTTC. Protein product: CASSLDATGANVLTF.

The chain has TRBV19 and TRBJ2-1, with 8 nucleotides matching TRBD1. The V segment lost 4 bases and the J segment 4 bases; nucleotides outside the gene matches: 6. The germline V gene encodes CDR1 LNHDA and CDR2 SQIVND (reference sequence). The CDR3 loop spans 15 amino acids. The CDR3 nucleotides read TGTGCCAGTAGTACTGGACAGGGAGAATACAATGAGCAGTTCTTC. Translation gives CASSTGQGEYNEQFF. Complete variable domain (other parts from reference TRBV19 and TRBJ2-1): DGGITQSPKYLFRKEGQNVTLSCEQNLNHDAMYWYRQDPGQGLRLIYYSQIVNDFQKGDIAEGYSVSREKKESFPLTVTSAQKNPTAFYLCASSTGQGEYNEQFFGPGTRLTVL.

The chain has TRBV6-4 and TRBJ2-3; TRBD2 might be the D (5 bases). The CDR3 contains 14 residues. CDR1 MRHNA and CDR2 SNTAGT come from the germline V gene. Trimming took 4 bases from V and 0 from J, leaving 8 bases between them. CDR3 DNA: TGTGCCAGCAGTGGAGGCGGGAGCACAGATACGCAGTATTTT. Amino acids: CASSGGGSTDTQYF.

The chain joins TRBV4-2 to TRBJ1-2; a possible D gene is TRBD1 (5 bases). The germline V gene has CDR1 LGHNA and CDR2 YNFKEQ. The CDR3 is made up of 14 amino acids. V was trimmed by 8 bases and J by 3 bases, leaving 16 bases between them. The CDR3: CASSPNGGDYGYTF. The CDR3 nucleotides read TGTGCCAGCTCTCCAAATGGGGGAGACTATGGCTACACCTTC.

This chain joins TRBV3-1 (or the pseudogene TRBV3-2) and TRBJ2-7; D may match TRBD1 or TRBD2 (5 bases each). The CDR3 has 12 amino acids. Trimming removed 4 bases from V and 2 bases from J, with 6 bases in between. From germline, CDR1 is LGHDT and CDR2 YNNKEL (reference sequence). This CDR3 is CASSLGAYEQYF. The CDR3 DNA reads TGTGCCAGCAGCCTGGGGGCCTACGAGCAGTACTTC.

The V gene is TRBV4-1, the J gene TRBJ2-7; D possibly corresponds to TRBD2 (5 bases). Germline values: CDR1 MGHRA, CDR2 YSYEKL. There are 13 residues in the CDR3. V lost 5 bases and J lost 0, with 8 bases in between. CDR3 DNA: TGCGCCAGCAGCAGCGGAAACTCCTACGAGCAGTACTTC. It translates to CASSSGNSYEQYF.

This clone was counted a few times. Different DNA sequences within this sample yield the same CDR3. CDR3 loop: CASSSGQGNTIYF. The CDR3 region has the DNA TGTGCCAGCAGTTCTGGACAGGGGAACACCATATATTTT. The genes are TRBV27 and TRBJ1-3; 9 positions agree with TRBD1. Germline CDR1 is MNHEY and CDR2 is SMNVEV (reference sequence). The CDR3 runs 13 residues. The V and J ends lost 4 bases and 7 bases, in that order; junction bases with no gene match: 2.

Notes on this clone: Different DNA sequences within this sample yield the same CDR3. The J gene is TRBJ1-2, the V gene TRBV5-1; 9 positions agree with TRBD1. CDR1 and CDR2 from the germline V gene are SGHRS and YFSETQ. This CDR3 spans 14 amino acids. After removal of 0 bases from V and 6 bases from J, the junction contained 3 bases not matched to a gene. CDR3 residues: CASSLEGQGNGYTF. As DNA, the CDR3 is TGCGCCAGCAGCTTGGAGGGACAGGGTAATGGCTACACCTTC.

This clone was recorded once. This sequence joins TRBV20-1 and TRBJ2-3, with D perhaps TRBD1 (6 bases). Germline-derived CDR1 and CDR2 are DFQATT and SNEGSKA (reference sequence). V lost 3 bases, J lost 1 base, and 8 bases lay in between. CDR3 size: 13 residues. The CDR3 spells CSASPGGTDTQYF. DNA for the CDR3: TGCAGTGCTAGTCCAGGGGGCACAGATACGCAGTATTTT.

The chain has TRBV6-6 and TRBJ2-4, with no clear D. V was shortened by 4 bases and J by 0 bases, with 4 bases between the two germline ends. The CDR3 sequence is 13 residues long. The germline V gene has CDR1 MNHNY and CDR2 SVGAGI (reference sequence). The CDR3 loop reads CASSSSAKNIQYF. As DNA, the CDR3 is TGTGCCAGCAGTTCGTCAGCCAAAAACATTCAGTACTTC.

This clone was seen just once. The chain uses TRBV7-3 and TRBJ1-1; D call uncertain. The germline V gene encodes CDR1 SGHTA and CDR2 FQGTGA. V was clipped by 2 bases and J by 0 bases, with 10 bases between them. This CDR3 is 15 amino acids long. In DNA form, the CDR3 reads TGTGCCAGCAGCTTATGTCGGCAGTTGAACACTGAAGCTTTCTTT. It specifies CASSLCRQLNTEAFF.

The chain employs TRBV6-5 and TRBJ1-2; D may be TRBD1 (6 bases). The ends were cut back, 9 bases at V and 5 bases at J, with 10 bases in the middle. The CDR3 has 11 residues. The germline V gene encodes CDR1 MNHEY and CDR2 SVGAGI. DNA for the CDR3: TGTGCCAGTCGGACAGTATATGGCTACACCTTC. As protein: CASRTVYGYTF.

The chain links TRBV11-3 to TRBJ1-4; D unresolved. CDR3 size: 16 residues. Trimming took 1 base from V and 7 from J, leaving 16 bases between them. Looked up from germline, CDR1 is SGHNT and CDR2 is YENEEA. CDR3 sequence: CASSLAERTNGEKLFF. CDR3 bases: TGTGCCAGCAGCTTAGCCGAGAGGACCAATGGTGAAAAACTGTTTTTT.